This TCR beta chain was captured in a study of CD8 T cells in Susac syndrome. RNA in amounts of 0.5 to 1 ug was reverse transcribed with random hexamers. In TCRdb, the immunoSEQ multiplex PCR reads were re-called with MiXCR into one record per CDR3 protein. Of approximately 100,000 distinct CDR3 sequences detected, less than 95% appear once; the ten largest clones hold 0.12%. Sequencing of TCR beta was performed on blood CD8+ T cells and on blood CD4+ T cells. The sequence derives from a human donor in good health. Sequencing was carried out using CD8+ T cells from PBMCs.

The CDR3 sequence is CASSLALQVNTGELFF. The CDR3 DNA reads as TGTGCCAGCAGCTTAGCTCTTCAGGTGAACACCGGGGAGCTGTTTTTT. The chain joins TRBV7-2 to TRBJ2-2; D remains ambiguous. V was cut by 0 bases and J by 1 base, with 9 bases left in between. The CDR3 is 16 amino acids. The V gene's germline CDR1 is SGHTA and CDR2 FQGNSA.